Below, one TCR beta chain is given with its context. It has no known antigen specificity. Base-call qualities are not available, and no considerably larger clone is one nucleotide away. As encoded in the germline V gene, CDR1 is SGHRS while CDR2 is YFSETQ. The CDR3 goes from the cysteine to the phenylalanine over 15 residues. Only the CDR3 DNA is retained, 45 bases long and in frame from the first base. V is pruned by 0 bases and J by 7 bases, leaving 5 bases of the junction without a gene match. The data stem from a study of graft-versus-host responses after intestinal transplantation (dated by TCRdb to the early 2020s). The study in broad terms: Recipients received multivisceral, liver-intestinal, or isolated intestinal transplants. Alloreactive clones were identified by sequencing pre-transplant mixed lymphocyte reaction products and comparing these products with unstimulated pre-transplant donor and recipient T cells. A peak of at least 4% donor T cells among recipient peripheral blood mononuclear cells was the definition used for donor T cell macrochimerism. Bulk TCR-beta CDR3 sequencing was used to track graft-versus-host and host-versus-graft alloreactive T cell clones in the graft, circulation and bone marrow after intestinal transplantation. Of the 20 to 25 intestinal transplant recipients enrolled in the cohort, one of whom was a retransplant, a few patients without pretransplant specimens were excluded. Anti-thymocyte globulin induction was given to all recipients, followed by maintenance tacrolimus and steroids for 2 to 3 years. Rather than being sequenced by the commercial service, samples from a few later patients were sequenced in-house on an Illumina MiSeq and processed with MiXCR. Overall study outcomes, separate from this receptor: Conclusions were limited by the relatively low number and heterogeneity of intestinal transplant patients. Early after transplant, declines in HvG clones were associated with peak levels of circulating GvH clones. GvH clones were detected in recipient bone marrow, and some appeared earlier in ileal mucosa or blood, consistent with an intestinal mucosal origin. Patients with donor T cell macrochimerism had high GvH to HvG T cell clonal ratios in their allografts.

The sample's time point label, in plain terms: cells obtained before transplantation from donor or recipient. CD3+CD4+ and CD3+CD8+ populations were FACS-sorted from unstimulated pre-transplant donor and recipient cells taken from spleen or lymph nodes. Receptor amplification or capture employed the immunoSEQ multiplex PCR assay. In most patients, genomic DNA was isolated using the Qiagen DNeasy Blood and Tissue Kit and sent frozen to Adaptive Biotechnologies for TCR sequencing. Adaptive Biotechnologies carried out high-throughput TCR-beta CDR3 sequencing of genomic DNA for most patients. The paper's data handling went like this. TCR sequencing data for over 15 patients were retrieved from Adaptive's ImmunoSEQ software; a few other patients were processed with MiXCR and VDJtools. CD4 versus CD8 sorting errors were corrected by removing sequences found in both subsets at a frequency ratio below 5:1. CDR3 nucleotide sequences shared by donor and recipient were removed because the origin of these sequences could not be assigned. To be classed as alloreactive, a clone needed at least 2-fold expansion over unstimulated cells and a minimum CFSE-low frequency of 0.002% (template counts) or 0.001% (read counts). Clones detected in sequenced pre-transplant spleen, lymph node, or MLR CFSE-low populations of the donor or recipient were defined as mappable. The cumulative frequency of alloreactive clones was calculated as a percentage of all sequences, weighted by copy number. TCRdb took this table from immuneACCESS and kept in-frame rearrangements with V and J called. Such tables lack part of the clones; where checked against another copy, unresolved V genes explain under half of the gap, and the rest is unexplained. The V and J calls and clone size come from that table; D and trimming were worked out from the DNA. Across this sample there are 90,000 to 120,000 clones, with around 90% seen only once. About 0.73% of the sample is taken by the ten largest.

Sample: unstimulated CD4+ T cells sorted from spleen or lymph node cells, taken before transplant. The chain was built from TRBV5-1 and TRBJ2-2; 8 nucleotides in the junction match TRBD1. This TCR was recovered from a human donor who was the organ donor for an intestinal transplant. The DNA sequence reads TGCGCCAGCAGCTTGGCCTCAGGGGGCGTCGGGGAGCTGTTTTTT. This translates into CASSLASGGVGELFF.